Sequencing of this T cell receptor (beta chain) was carried out in a study of tumor-infiltrating lymphocytes in localized non-small cell lung cancer (dated by TCRdb to the early 2020s). Study-level background: The cohort covered several histologies, both smokers and never-smokers, and patients whose samples were collected after neoadjuvant chemotherapy. A total of 50 to 65 patients were included in the paired tumor versus uninvolved lung comparison of immunoSEQ T-cell fraction. The overall ICON cohort comprised 150 surgical patients with localized non-small cell lung cancer whose tumors were resected. Alongside flow cytometry, multiplex immunofluorescence, RNA-seq, exome sequencing and proteomics, TCR sequencing was applied to the same patients as one of several integrated assays. From each patient came resected tumor tissue plus uninvolved lung tissue from that same patient, and the uninvolved lung tissue was described as non-adjacent to the tumor.

The germline V gene encodes CDR1 LNHNV and CDR2 YYDKDF (reference sequence). The CDR3 covers 17 residues, taking in both the cysteine and the phenylalanine. Only the CDR3 portion is preserved as DNA: 51 bases, with reading frame beginning at the first base. Trimming at the junction amounts to 0 bases on V and 0 bases on J, and the germline ends lie 11 bases apart. To note about this clone: Its antigen specificity is not known. Base qualities are not at hand, and no much larger clone is one base apart.

Enrollment in ICON was initiated in the first half of 2016, and the last patient was enrolled in 2018. Fresh tumor and matched uninvolved tissue for in-depth immune analyses, including TCR sequencing, were collected from a subcohort of 65 to 80 patients. DNA isolated from bulk tissue, without cell sorting, was used for TCR sequencing. Results the study describes overall, beyond this receptor: Tumor T-cell fraction from TCR sequencing was not associated with recurrence-free survival (p = 0.61). TCRbeta sequencing supported higher T cell infiltration in tumors than in uninvolved lung tissue, consistent with immunofluorescence CD3 counts. Because different pieces of the same tissue were used for different assays, technical variation could not be separated from intratumor heterogeneity. Since assay coverage differed from patient to patient depending on how much tissue was available, TCR sequencing was done for only a subset of the cohort. No difference in TCR-derived T-cell fraction was observed between the flow cytometry-defined immunotypes IM1 (good prognosis) and IM2 (poor prognosis).

The T-cell fraction in tumor and uninvolved lung tissue was provided by TCR sequencing with the immunoSEQ assay. The original methods were these. For survival analysis, patients were divided into high (upper tertile) and low (lower two tertiles) T-cell fraction groups, which were compared by log-rank test. A signed-rank test was used to test paired tumor versus uninvolved lung differences in T-cell fraction. TCRdb took over this immuneACCESS table, retaining in-frame rearrangements with V and J assigned. Such tables are incomplete; in checked studies, under half of the missing clones stem from an unresolved V gene, and the remainder is unexplained. From that table come the V and J calls and clone size; the DNA was used to work out D and trimming. The sample table shows about 6,400 clones, and over 65% are seen once. The ten largest make up approximately 15% of the sample.

What was sequenced was lung tumor tissue. The sequence came from a human donor with non-small cell lung cancer. The sequence joins TRBV15 to TRBJ1-4, with the D gene not confidently named. CDR3 protein: CATSRDHHRATNEKLFF. The base sequence is TGTGCCACCAGCAGAGACCACCACCGGGCAACTAATGAAAAACTGTTTTTT. The CDR3, completed at both ends by the reference TRBV15 and TRBJ1-4 genes, gives the full variable domain DAMVIQNPRYQVTQFGKPVTLSCSQTLNHNVMYWYQQKSSQAPKLLFHYYDKDFNNEADTPDNFQSRRPNTSFCFLDIRSPGLGDTAMYLCATSRDHHRATNEKLFFGSGTQLSVL.